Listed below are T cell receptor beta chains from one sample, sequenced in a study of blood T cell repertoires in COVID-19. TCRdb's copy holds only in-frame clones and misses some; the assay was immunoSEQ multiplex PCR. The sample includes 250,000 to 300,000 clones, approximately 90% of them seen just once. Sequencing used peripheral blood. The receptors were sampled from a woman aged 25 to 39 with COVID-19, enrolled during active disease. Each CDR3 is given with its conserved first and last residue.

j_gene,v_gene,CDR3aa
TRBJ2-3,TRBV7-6,CASKQAGDTQYF
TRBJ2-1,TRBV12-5,CATGTSGRHEQFF
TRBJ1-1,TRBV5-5,CASSLPGRNTEAFF
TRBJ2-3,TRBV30,CAWTGLVDTQYF
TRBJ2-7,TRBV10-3,CAIRGTKRIGEQYF
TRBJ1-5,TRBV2,CASSDGTGVFQAQHF
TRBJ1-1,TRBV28,CASEKQGSFTEAFF
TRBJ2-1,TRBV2,CASSEAFDEQFF
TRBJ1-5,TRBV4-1,CASSQERQGAQPQHF
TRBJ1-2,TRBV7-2,CASSPEGADYGYTF
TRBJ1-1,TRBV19,CASTFGLNTEAFF
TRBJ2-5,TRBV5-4,CASSPAGTVKETQYF
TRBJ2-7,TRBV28,CASSQPGTGSYEQYF
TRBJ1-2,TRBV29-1,CSVEERSYGYTF
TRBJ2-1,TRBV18,CASSPGQDNEQFF
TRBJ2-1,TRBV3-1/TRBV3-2,CASSLAQGGLNEQFF
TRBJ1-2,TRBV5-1,CASSLGRQFNYGYTF
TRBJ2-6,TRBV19,CASSIIEGANVLTF
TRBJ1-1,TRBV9,CASSVHTENTEAFF
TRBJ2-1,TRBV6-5,CASNRAGDYYNEQFF
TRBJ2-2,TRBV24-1,CATSDLGSGGDGELFF
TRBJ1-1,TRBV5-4,CASSLGTEAFF
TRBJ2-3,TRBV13,CASSDYGTSGSTDTQYF
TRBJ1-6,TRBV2,CASGDRTSSYNSPLHF